These 14 T cell receptor beta chains came from one sample sequenced in a study of shared clonotypes between healthy human individuals. Naive CD8 populations comprised CD45RO-negative cells positively selected for CCR7, excluding terminally differentiated effector memory CD45RA+ cells. This table comes from immunoSEQ multiplex PCR, and its TCRdb copy is limited to in-frame clones, with some not included. The sample gives about 2 million clones, approximately 94% of which show up once; less than 1.5% is in the top ten. Sequencing was carried out using naive CD8+ T cells sorted from blood. These receptors were collected from a man between 18 and 29 years old in good health.

The chain joins TRBV5-1 to TRBJ2-1; D is possibly TRBD1 or TRBD2 (6 bases each). Per germline, CDR1 SGHRS and CDR2 YFSETQ. The length of the CDR3 is 14 residues. Trimming cost V 7 bases and J 7 bases, with 18 bases left between them. The chain's CDR3 is CASSRSGADNEQFF. Written as DNA, the CDR3 is TGCGCCAGCTCACGATCGGGGGCCGATAATGAGCAGTTCTTC.

This clone was seen a handful of times. The gene calls are TRBV27 and TRBJ1-6; TRBD1 aligns across 8 bases. The germline CDR1 and CDR2 sequences are MNHEY and SMNVEV (reference sequence). The V gene end was trimmed by 7 bases and the J gene end by 10 bases; junction bases not matched to a gene: 9. The CDR3 is 14 amino acids. This CDR3 reads CASTGTGDTSPLHF. The CDR3 bases are TGTGCCAGCACGGGGACAGGAGATACCTCACCCCTCCACTTT.

This clone has a single count. The V and J genes are TRBV6-5 and TRBJ2-7; 7 positions agree with TRBD1. J gave up 5 bases and V 2 bases, and 6 bases lay outside the gene matches. The CDR3 is 14 amino acids. CDR1 MNHEY and CDR2 SVGAGI come from the germline V gene. The DNA of the CDR3 is TGTGCCAGCAGTTACACAACCGGACAGGACGAGCAGTACTTC. Protein: CASSYTTGQDEQYF.

The chain carries TRBV4-3 and TRBJ1-2; 9 nucleotides agree with TRBD1. With V trimmed by 4 bases and J by 2 bases, 2 bases remained unmatched. The V gene's germline CDR1 is LGHNA and CDR2 YSLEER. This CDR3 has 14 amino acids. For the CDR3, the DNA is TGCGCCAGCAGCCTCGGACAGGGGAACTATGGCTACACCTTC. Its protein is CASSLGQGNYGYTF.

This clone was recorded once. The same CDR3 can be traced to other DNA sequences in this sample. The chain is built from TRBV9 and TRBJ1-1; D is unresolved. The CDR3 has 13 residues. V shed 2 bases and J shed 4 bases, with 9 bases lying between them. The V gene's germline CDR1 is SGDLS and CDR2 YYNGEE. This CDR3 is CASSVQGSTEAFF. CDR3 coding DNA: TGTGCCAGCAGCGTCCAAGGGAGCACTGAAGCTTTCTTT.

The chain carries TRBV6-5 and TRBJ2-5, with D perhaps assigned TRBD1 or TRBD2 (5 bases each). The CDR3 is 15 amino acids. The V gene lost 0 bases and the J gene lost 2 bases, with 10 bases spanning the gap. Germline V gene sequence: CDR1 MNHEY, CDR2 SVGAGI. The CDR3 DNA sequence: TGTGCCAGCAGTTACTCGCAGGGACGACAAGAGACCCAGTACTTC. Translating it yields CASSYSQGRQETQYF.

V gene TRBV5-1 combines with J gene TRBJ2-7; D remains ambiguous. The CDR3 has 13 amino acids. With 4 bases removed from V and 2 bases from J, the gap between germline ends came to 10 bases. CDR1 is SGHRS and CDR2 is YFSETQ in the germline V gene. The CDR3 sequence: CASSPALAYEQYF. In DNA form, the CDR3 reads TGCGCCAGCAGCCCCGCGCTCGCCTACGAGCAGTACTTC. Drawing the rest from reference TRBV5-1 and TRBJ2-7, the complete variable domain is KAGVTQTPRYLIKTRGQQVTLSCSPISGHRSVSWYQQTPGQGLQFLFEYFSETQRNKGNFPGRFSGRQFSNSRSEMNVSTLELGDSALYLCASSPALAYEQYFGPGTRLTVT.

The chain employs TRBV2 and TRBJ1-3, with TRBD1 matching over 8 bases. This CDR3 contains 15 residues. V gave up 7 bases and J gave up 2 bases; unmatched junction bases: 7. CDR1 and CDR2 from the germline V gene are SNHLY and FYNNEI. Written as DNA, the CDR3 is TGTGCCAGCACCAGAGGACAGGGCACTGGAAACACCATATATTTT. It encodes CASTRGQGTGNTIYF. Looking up the rest from reference TRBV2 and TRBJ1-3 gives the full variable domain: EPEVTQTPSHQVTQMGQEVILRCVPISNHLYFYWYRQILGQKVEFLVSFYNNEISEKSEIFDDQFSVERPDGSNFTLKIRSTKLEDSAMYFCASTRGQGTGNTIYFGEGSWLTVV.

The chain uses TRBV5-6 and TRBJ2-7; no reliable D call. The germline V gene has CDR1 SGHDT and CDR2 YYEEEE. This CDR3 region has 13 residues. V lost 3 bases and J lost 2, with 9 bases in between. In DNA form, the CDR3 reads TGTGCCAGCAGCTCACCGGCCCCCTACGAGCAGTACTTC. Translation gives CASSSPAPYEQYF.

In the case of this clone: Different DNA sequences within this sample yield the same CDR3. The chain recombines TRBV9 with TRBJ2-2; D is undetermined. Between the trimmed V and J ends, which lost 4 bases and 8 bases, there was a span of 12 bases. This CDR3 is 13 amino acids long. The germline V gene has CDR1 SGDLS and CDR2 YYNGEE. This chain's CDR3 is CASSPGDTGELFF. The CDR3 DNA follows: TGTGCCAGCAGCCCAGGTGATACGGGGGAGCTGTTTTTT.

V usage is TRBV6-4 and J usage is TRBJ2-5, with 11 positions matching TRBD2. The length of the CDR3 is 15 residues. Trimming removed 6 bases from V and 5 bases from J; junction bases left unmatched: 8. The germline gives CDR1 MRHNA, CDR2 SNTAGT. This CDR3 is CASSVSGRAEETQYF. CDR3 nucleotide sequence: TGTGCCAGCAGCGTTAGCGGGAGGGCCGAGGAGACCCAGTACTTC.

The J gene is TRBJ2-2, the V gene TRBV5-6; 8 bases line up with TRBD1. CDR1 SGHDT and CDR2 YYEEEE come from the germline V gene. V lost 3 bases and J lost 3; bases outside the gene matches: 7. The CDR3 is made up of 16 amino acids. The chain's CDR3 is CASSSVRGQDTGELFF. The DNA for the CDR3 is TGTGCCAGCAGCTCCGTCAGGGGGCAGGACACCGGGGAGCTGTTTTTT. Complete variable domain (other parts from reference TRBV5-6 and TRBJ2-2): DAGVTQSPTHLIKTRGQQVTLRCSPKSGHDTVSWYQQALGQGPQFIFQYYEEEERQRGNFPDRFSGHQFPNYSSELNVNALLLGDSALYLCASSSVRGQDTGELFFGEGSRLTVL.

The J gene is TRBJ1-1, the V gene TRBV7-9; D unresolved. V was pared by 2 bases and J by 0 bases, with 10 bases between. This CDR3 contains 15 residues. CDR1 is SEHNR, CDR2 FQNEAQ, per germline (reference sequence). Written as DNA, the CDR3 is TGTGCCAGCAGCTTACCGGCAGCCTTGAACACTGAAGCTTTCTTT. Translated: CASSLPAALNTEAFF.

CDR3 loop: CASSPAPGPPGGRKTQYF. The CDR3 coding sequence is TGTGCCAGCAGTCCCGCTCCGGGCCCCCCGGGAGGGAGGAAGACCCAGTACTTC. V gene TRBV27 combines with J gene TRBJ2-5; 8 bases agree with TRBD2. CDR3 length: 18 amino acids. The germline CDR1 and CDR2 sequences are MNHEY and SMNVEV (reference sequence). V lost 5 bases, J lost 6 bases, and 20 bases stayed unmatched.